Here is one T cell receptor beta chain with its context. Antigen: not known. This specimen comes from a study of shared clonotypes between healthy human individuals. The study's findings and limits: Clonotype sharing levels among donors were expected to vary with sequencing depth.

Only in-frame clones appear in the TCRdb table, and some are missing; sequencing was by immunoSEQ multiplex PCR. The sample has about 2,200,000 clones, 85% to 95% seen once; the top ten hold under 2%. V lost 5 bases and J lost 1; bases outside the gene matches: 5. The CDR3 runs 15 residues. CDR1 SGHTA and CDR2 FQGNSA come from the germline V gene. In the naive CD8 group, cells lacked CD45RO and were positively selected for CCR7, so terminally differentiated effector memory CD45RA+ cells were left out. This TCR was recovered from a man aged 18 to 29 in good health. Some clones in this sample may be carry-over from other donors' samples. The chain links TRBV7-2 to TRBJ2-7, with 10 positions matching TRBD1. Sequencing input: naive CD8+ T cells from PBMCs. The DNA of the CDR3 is TGTGCCAGCAGCCCGGACAGGGGGTATTCCTACGAGCAGTACTTC. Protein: CASSPDRGYSYEQYF.